This T cell receptor (beta chain) was recorded in a study of cytomegalovirus exposure and HLA in healthy donors. Points on this clone: Its antigen is not known.

The ends were cut back, 3 bases at V and 5 bases at J, with 14 bases in the middle. The germline CDR1 and CDR2 sequences are SEHNR and FQNEAQ (reference sequence). The CDR3 is made up of 14 amino acids. Overall study results and limits: Cytomegalovirus-associated TCR beta chains were listed, numbering 150 to 200. In a later analysis, productive TCRs from donors in an Asian-associated ancestry cluster reportedly carried fewer N-insertions than the cohort mean.

It was with 60 Vbeta and 13 Jbeta primers that the PCR ran. Libraries were prepared by immunoSEQ multiplex PCR; TCRdb keeps only in-frame clonotypes and omits some of them. The sample includes 200,000 or so clones, over 70% of them seen just once. J is TRBJ2-7 and V is TRBV7-9; TRBD1 is a possible D gene (5 bases). The TCR was taken from a woman aged 18-30 years in good health and CMV-seropositive. Sequencing was performed on PBMCs. The CDR3 bases are TGTGCCAGCAGCTTGTCAGCAGGGAAAAACGAGCAGTACTTC. It encodes CASSLSAGKNEQYF. The complete variable domain, with remaining parts taken from reference TRBV7-9 and TRBJ2-7, reads DTGVSQNPRHKITKRGQNVTFRCDPISEHNRLYWYRQTLGQGPEFLTYFQNEAQLEKSRLLSDRFSAERPKGSFSTLEIQRTEQGDSAMYLCASSLSAGKNEQYFGPGTRLTVT.